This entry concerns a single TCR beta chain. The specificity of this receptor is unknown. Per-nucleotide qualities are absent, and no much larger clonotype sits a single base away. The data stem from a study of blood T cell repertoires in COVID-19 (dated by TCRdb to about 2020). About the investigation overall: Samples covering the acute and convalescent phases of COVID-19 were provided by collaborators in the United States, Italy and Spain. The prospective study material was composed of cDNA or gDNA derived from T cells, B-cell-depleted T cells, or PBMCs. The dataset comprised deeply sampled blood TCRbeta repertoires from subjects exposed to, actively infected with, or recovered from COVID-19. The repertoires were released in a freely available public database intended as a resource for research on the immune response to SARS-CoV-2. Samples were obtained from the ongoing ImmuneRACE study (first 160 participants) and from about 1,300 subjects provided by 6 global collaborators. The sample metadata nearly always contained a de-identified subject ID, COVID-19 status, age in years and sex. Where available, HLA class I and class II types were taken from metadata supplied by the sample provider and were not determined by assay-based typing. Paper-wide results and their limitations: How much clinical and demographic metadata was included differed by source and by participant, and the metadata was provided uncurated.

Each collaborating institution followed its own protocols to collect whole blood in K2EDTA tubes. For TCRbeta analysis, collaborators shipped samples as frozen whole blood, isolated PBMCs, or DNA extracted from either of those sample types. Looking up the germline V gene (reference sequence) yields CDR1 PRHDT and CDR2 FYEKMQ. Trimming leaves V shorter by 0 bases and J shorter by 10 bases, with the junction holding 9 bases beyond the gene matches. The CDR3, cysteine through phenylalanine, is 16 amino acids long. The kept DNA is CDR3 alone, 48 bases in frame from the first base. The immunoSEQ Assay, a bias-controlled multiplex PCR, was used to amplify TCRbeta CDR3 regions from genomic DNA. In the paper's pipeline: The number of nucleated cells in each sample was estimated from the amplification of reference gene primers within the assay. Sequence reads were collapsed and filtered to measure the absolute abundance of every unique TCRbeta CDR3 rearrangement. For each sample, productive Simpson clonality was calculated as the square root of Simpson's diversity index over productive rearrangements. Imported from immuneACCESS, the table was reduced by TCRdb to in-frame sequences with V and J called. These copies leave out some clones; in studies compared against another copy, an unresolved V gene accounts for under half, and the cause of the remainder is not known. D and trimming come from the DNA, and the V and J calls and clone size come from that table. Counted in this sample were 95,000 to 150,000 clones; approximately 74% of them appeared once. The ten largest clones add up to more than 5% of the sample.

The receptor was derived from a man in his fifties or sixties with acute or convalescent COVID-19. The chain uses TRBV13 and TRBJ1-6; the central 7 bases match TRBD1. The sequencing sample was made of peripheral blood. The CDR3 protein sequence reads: CASSLGLAGGGSPLHF. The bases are TGTGCCAGCAGCTTAGGCCTCGCAGGGGGTGGATCACCCCTCCACTTT. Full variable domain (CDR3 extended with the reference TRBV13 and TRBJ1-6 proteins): AAGVIQSPRHLIKEKRETATLKCYPIPRHDTVYWYQQGPGQDPQFLISFYEKMQSDKGSIPDRFSAQQFSDYHSELNMSSLELGDSALYFCASSLGLAGGGSPLHFGNGTRLTVT.